This T cell receptor beta chain is drawn from a study of blood T cell repertoires in COVID-19. Data came from immunoSEQ multiplex PCR; TCRdb stores just in-frame clones and leaves some out. The data contain about 330,000 clones, 80% to 90% of them singletons. This CDR3 has 16 amino acids. V shed 4 bases, J shed 5 bases, and the junction held 12 bases outside the gene matches. Germline V gene sequence: CDR1 SNHLY, CDR2 FYNNEI. Cohort 3 recovery required two negative PCRs, clearance, or symptom resolution. This chain links TRBV2 with TRBJ2-5; 8 nucleotides agree with TRBD2. The source is a man younger than 40 who had recovered from COVID-19. The sequenced sample consisted of PBMCs or T cells enriched from blood (not recorded which). The CDR3 loop reads CASSARLGLAGETQYF. The CDR3 nucleotides are TGTGCCAGCAGTGCACGGCTAGGACTAGCTGGGGAGACCCAGTACTTC.